The clone carrying this T cell receptor beta chain was counted between two and nine times. TCRbeta library construction was performed incorporating unique molecular identifiers. One entry per CDR3 protein results from TCRdb running MiXCR on the PCR reads. In the table there are 190,000 or so distinct CDR3 sequences, 13% to 15% of which are singletons. The sample belongs to a study of T-cell reconstitution after alpha-beta-depleted transplantation in children. The CDR3 has 15 amino acids. Germline CDR1 is SGHKS and CDR2 is YYEKEE (reference sequence). V lost 1 base, J lost 5 bases, and 15 bases lay in between.

The specimen comprised PBMCs from the stem cell graft donor, sampled from the stem cell graft. The chain joins TRBV5-5 to TRBJ2-5; perhaps TRBD2 as D (7 bases). This receptor was taken from a human donor who donated a stem cell graft to a child with acute lymphoblastic leukemia. CDR3 region: CASSLWRGRSETQYF. The CDR3 DNA reads as TGTGCCAGCAGCTTGTGGCGGGGGCGAAGCGAGACCCAGTACTTC.